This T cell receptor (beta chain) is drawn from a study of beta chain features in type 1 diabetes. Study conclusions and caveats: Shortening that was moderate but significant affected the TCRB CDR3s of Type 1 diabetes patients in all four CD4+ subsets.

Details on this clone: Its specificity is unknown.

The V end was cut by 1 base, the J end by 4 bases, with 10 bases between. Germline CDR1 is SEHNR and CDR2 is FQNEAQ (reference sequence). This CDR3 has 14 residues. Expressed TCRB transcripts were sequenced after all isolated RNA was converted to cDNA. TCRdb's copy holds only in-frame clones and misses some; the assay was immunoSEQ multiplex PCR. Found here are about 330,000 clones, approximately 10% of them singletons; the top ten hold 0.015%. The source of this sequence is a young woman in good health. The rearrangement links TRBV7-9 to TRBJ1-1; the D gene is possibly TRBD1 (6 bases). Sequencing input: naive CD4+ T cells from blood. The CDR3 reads CASSLGTVPTEAFF. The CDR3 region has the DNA TGTGCCAGCAGCTTAGGGACAGTTCCCACTGAAGCTTTCTTT.